The 14 T cell receptor beta chains below come from one sample, sequenced in a study of CD8 T cells in Susac syndrome. Random hexamers were used to reverse transcribe an amount of 0.5 to 1 ug RNA. TCRdb re-analysed the immunoSEQ multiplex PCR reads in MiXCR, keeping a single row per CDR3 protein. Altogether roughly 86,000 distinct CDR3 sequences are present, roughly 95% being singletons, with the ten largest covering more than 0.55%. The sequenced sample consisted of CD8+ T cells from PBMCs. The receptors shown here come from a human donor with Susac syndrome.

The chain couples TRBV29-1 to TRBJ2-7; D not certain. The V and J ends lost 2 bases and 4 bases respectively, with 6 bases between them. The CDR3 extends over 11 amino acids. Germline CDR1 reads SQVTM; CDR2 reads ANQGSEA. CDR3 residues: CSVETRYEQYF. As DNA, the CDR3 is TGCAGCGTTGAAACCAGATACGAGCAGTACTTC.

V gene TRBV20-1 combines with J gene TRBJ1-5; 7 nucleotides match TRBD1. V dropped 6 bases and J dropped 5; count of bases not matched to a gene: 4. Germline-derived CDR1 and CDR2 are DFQATT and SNEGSKA (reference sequence). This CDR3 has 12 residues. CDR3 nucleotides: TGCAGTGCCAGACAGGGAGATCAGCCCCAGCATTTT. Translation: CSARQGDQPQHF.

For the CDR3, the DNA is TGTGCCAGCAGCTTGGGGATCAACCTCTCTGGGGCCAACGTCCTGACTTTC. Translation gives CASSLGINLSGANVLTF. This chain connects TRBV5-6 to TRBJ2-6; D remains ambiguous. V shed 0 bases and J shed 0 bases, with 10 bases lying between them. The length of the CDR3 is 17 residues. Germline CDR1 and CDR2: SGHDT and YYEEEE.

The V call is TRBV19, the J call TRBJ1-2; TRBD1 is a possible D gene (5 bases). The V and J ends lost 3 bases and 7 bases respectively, with 9 bases between them. The CDR3 contains 12 residues. CDR1 and CDR2 from the germline V gene are LNHDA and SQIVND (reference sequence). CDR3 loop: CASSMGQGGYTF. The CDR3 DNA reads TGTGCCAGTAGTATGGGGCAGGGTGGCTACACCTTC.

This clonotype was seen only once. The CDR3 nucleotides read TGTGCCAGTAGTATCGAGACAGGGGGCAACGAGCAGTACTTC. Its protein is CASSIETGGNEQYF. The V gene is TRBV19, the J gene TRBJ2-7; 10 bases are a match to TRBD1. The germline gives CDR1 LNHDA, CDR2 SQIVND (reference sequence). This CDR3 contains 14 residues. After removal of 3 bases from V and 5 bases from J, the junction contained 4 bases not matched to a gene.

The chain is built from TRBV29-1 and TRBJ2-7; D gene ambiguous. Germline V gene data show CDR1 as SQVTM and CDR2 as ANQGSEA. V was cut by 5 bases and J by 3 bases, with 8 bases left in between. CDR3 length equals 11 residues. The CDR3 region is CSVRQHYEQYF. The CDR3 region has the DNA TGCAGCGTTCGCCAGCACTACGAGCAGTACTTC.

The gene calls are TRBV20-1 and TRBJ2-3, with 11 bases lining up with TRBD2. V gave up 3 bases and J gave up 3 bases; unmatched junction bases: 5. Germline V gene sequence: CDR1 DFQATT, CDR2 SNEGSKA (reference sequence). This CDR3 has 15 residues. The CDR3 region is CSASLAGGNTDTQYF. The CDR3 bases are TGCAGTGCTAGCTTAGCGGGGGGGAATACAGATACGCAGTATTTT.

Here the CDR3 DNA reads TGTGCCAGCAGTTTTGGGCAGCGTAACTATGGCTACACCTTC. Its translation: CASSFGQRNYGYTF. The chain employs TRBV28 and TRBJ1-2, with no clear D. Between the trimmed V and J ends, which lost 3 bases and 1 base, there was a span of 9 bases. CDR1 MDHEN and CDR2 SYDVKM come from the germline V gene. CDR3 length: 14 residues.

The chain employs TRBV2 and TRBJ1-2; D is perhaps TRBD1 (6 bases). The CDR3 loop spans 14 amino acids. The germline V gene encodes CDR1 SNHLY and CDR2 FYNNEI. Trimming removed 8 bases at V and 8 bases at J, with 21 bases between. CDR3 nucleotide sequence: TGTGCCAGCCTGTTTCTCACAGGGACCGAAGGCTACACCTTC. Its translation is CASLFLTGTEGYTF.

The rearrangement uses TRBV30 and TRBJ2-5, with 8 bases identical to TRBD2. The CDR3 has 15 residues. The V gene's germline CDR1 is GTSNPN and CDR2 SVGIG (reference sequence). Trimming cost V 0 bases and J 1 base; bases outside gene matches: 4. The CDR3 here is CAWSVGAGGQETQYF. CDR3 nucleotide sequence: TGTGCCTGGAGTGTAGGGGCGGGGGGCCAAGAGACCCAGTACTTC.

This chain links TRBV9 with TRBJ1-6, with D possibly matching TRBD1 (5 bases). The germline V gene encodes CDR1 SGDLS and CDR2 YYNGEE. The CDR3 spans 14 residues. The V and J ends lost 0 bases and 5 bases respectively, with 6 bases between them. The CDR3 loop reads CASSVGQNNSPLHF. The DNA for the CDR3 is TGTGCCAGCAGCGTAGGACAGAATAATTCACCCCTCCACTTT.

J is TRBJ1-1 and V is TRBV20-1; D is undetermined. The CDR3 length is 14 residues. V was clipped by 3 bases and J by 1 base, with 12 bases between them. CDR1 is DFQATT, CDR2 SNEGSKA, per germline (reference sequence). Here the CDR3 DNA reads TGCAGTGCTAGGATAACGGGTAGGAACACTGAAGCTTTCTTT. It is translated as CSARITGRNTEAFF.

The CDR3 sequence: CASSIQGSYEQYF. Here the CDR3 DNA reads TGTGCCAGCAGTATACAGGGATCCTACGAGCAGTACTTC. The chain couples TRBV28 to TRBJ2-7; possible D gene TRBD1, 6 bases. CDR1 MDHEN and CDR2 SYDVKM come from the germline V gene. V was shortened by 5 bases and J by 1 base, with 9 bases between the two germline ends. This CDR3 has 13 residues.

The chain employs TRBV28 and TRBJ2-4; TRBD1 might be the D (8 bases). V lost 6 bases to trimming and J lost 7 bases, with 22 bases between them. The CDR3 contains 16 residues. Germline CDR1 MDHEN, CDR2 SYDVKM. CDR3 sequence (DNA): TGTGCCAGCAGCCGAGGGAGGGGAGGACAGGGTAACATTCAGTACTTC. Translating gives CASSRGRGGQGNIQYF. The whole variable domain, filled in from reference TRBV28 and TRBJ2-4, reads DVKVTQSSRYLVKRTGEKVFLECVQDMDHENMFWYRQDPGLGLRLIYFSYDVKMKEKGDIPEGYSVSREKKERFSLILESASTNQTSMYLCASSRGRGGQGNIQYFGAGTRLSVL.